This TCR beta chain was identified during a study of blood T cell repertoires in COVID-19. Study-level background: Donors in the United States, Italy and Spain gave samples during acute or convalescent COVID-19. Sample material is recorded as cDNA or gDNA derived from T cells, B-cell-depleted T cells, or PBMCs.

Only in-frame clones appear in the TCRdb table, and some are missing; sequencing was by immunoSEQ multiplex PCR. The sample consists of approximately 200,000 clones, 81% of them appearing once. The CDR3 has 13 residues. Germline V CDR1 and CDR2: MGHDK, SYGVNS. The germline V and J ends were trimmed by 8 bases and 5 bases, with 15 bases remaining between them. Symptom resolution, clearance, or two negative PCRs marked donors in Cohort 3 as recovered. The clonotype comes from a man aged 35 to 55 who had recovered from COVID-19. Specimen: PBMCs or T cells enriched from blood (not recorded which). The chain couples TRBV25-1 to TRBJ1-1; perhaps TRBD1 as D (5 bases). CDR3 DNA: TGTGCCAGCTCTCCGGCAGGGCTGACTGAAGCTTTCTTT. Translation: CASSPAGLTEAFF.